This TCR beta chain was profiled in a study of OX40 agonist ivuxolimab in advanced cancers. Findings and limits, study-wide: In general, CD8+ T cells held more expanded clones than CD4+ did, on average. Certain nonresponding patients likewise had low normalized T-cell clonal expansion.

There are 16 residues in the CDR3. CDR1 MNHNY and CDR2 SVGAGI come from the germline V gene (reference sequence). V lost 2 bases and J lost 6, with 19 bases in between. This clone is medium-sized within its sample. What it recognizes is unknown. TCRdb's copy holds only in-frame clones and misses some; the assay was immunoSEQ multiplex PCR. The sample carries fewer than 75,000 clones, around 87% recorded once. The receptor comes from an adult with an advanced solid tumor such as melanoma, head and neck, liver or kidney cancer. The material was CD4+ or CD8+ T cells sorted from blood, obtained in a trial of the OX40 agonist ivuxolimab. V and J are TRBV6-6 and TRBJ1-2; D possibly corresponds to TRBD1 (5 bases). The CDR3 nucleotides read TGTGCCAGCAGTTACCAAACCTCCGGAGGGGTCCATGGCTACACCTTC. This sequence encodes CASSYQTSGGVHGYTF.